The clone carrying this T cell receptor (beta chain) was found a few times. Its antigen remains unknown. This sample was included in a study of metastatic and nonmetastatic thyroid tumors. Study at large: The comparison covered peripheral blood and tumor or nodule tissue in malignant and benign thyroid patients. General study results and limits: Compared with benign nodules, malignant thyroid tumors were reported to have significantly higher TCR beta diversity in both blood and tumor.

All patients reached thyroid surgery having received no treatment beforehand. Original handling: Between-group CDR3 differences, defined by clinicopathological status, yielded a distant-metastasis classifier for papillary thyroid cancer. TCRdb re-clonotyped the PCR reads via MiXCR. What appears here as the V and J calls and clone size reflects TCRdb's work, not the paper's. The table shows approximately 79,000 clones, with 8.6% occurring only once. Germline V gene data show CDR1 as MNHEY and CDR2 as SMNVEV (reference sequence). Trimming removed 9 bases from V and 0 bases from J, with 18 bases in between. The CDR3 has 17 amino acids.

This clonotype was sampled from a female donor with papillary thyroid cancer or a benign thyroid nodule (not recorded which). Some clones in this sample may be carry-over from other donors' samples. Sequenced sample: blood. The chain joins TRBV27 to TRBJ1-6; D is perhaps TRBD1 (5 bases). In DNA form, the CDR3 reads TGTGCCAGTTCCCCTTGGGGGGGGAGCTCCTATAATTCACCCCTCCACTTT. Translation gives CASSPWGGSSYNSPLHF.